These 18 T cell receptor beta chains came from one sample sequenced in a study of T cell repertoires in cytomegalovirus infection. From the reads, TCRdb called clonotypes with MiXCR, one entry per CDR3 protein. The sample consists of under 850,000 distinct CDR3 sequences, 35% to 40% of them appearing once. The sample was PBMCs. The origin of the receptors is a human donor in good health (CMV status not recorded). Some clones in this sample may be carry-over from other donors' samples.

The rearrangement joins TRBV12-3 or TRBV12-4 to TRBJ2-5; D is unresolved. Between the trimmed V and J ends, which lost 6 bases and 6 bases, there was a span of 20 bases. This CDR3 region has 15 residues. The CDR3 reads CASSVPLGFEKTQYF. DNA for the CDR3: TGTGCCAGCAGCGTACCTCTGGGGTTTGAAAAGACCCAGTACTTC.

This clonotype was observed a few times. The genes are TRBV7-9 and TRBJ1-4; a weak D match, TRBD1 (6 bases). V was clipped by 6 bases and J by 7 bases, with 15 bases between them. Germline V gene lookup returns CDR1 SEHNR and CDR2 FQNEAQ (reference sequence). This CDR3 region has 14 residues. The CDR3 DNA follows: TGTGCCAGCAGTTACGACAGGAGAGCTGAAAAACTGTTTTTT. It is translated as CASSYDRRAEKLFF.

Note on this clonotype: It is likely a read error, because the conserved phenylalanine at the end of the CDR3 is missing. The chain carries TRBV11-2 and TRBJ2-4, with D possibly being TRBD1 (5 bases). This CDR3 contains 12 residues. Trimming cost V 5 bases and J 8 bases, with 10 bases left between them. Per germline, CDR1 SGHAT and CDR2 FQNNGV. The CDR3 DNA reads as TGTGCCAGCAGCCTCCGCAGGGACATTCAGTACTTA. It yields the protein CASSLRRDIQYL.

This clonotype was observed many times. The chain employs TRBV7-9 and TRBJ2-7, with 11 bases aligning to TRBD2. From germline, CDR1 is SEHNR and CDR2 FQNEAQ (reference sequence). V lost 4 bases and J lost 5; bases outside the gene matches: 22. The CDR3 covers 20 residues. In nucleotides, the CDR3 is TGTGCCAGCAGCTCACCTGATGGTAGCGGGAGGGCCTTGAAATTCCACGAGCAGTACTTC. Protein product: CASSSPDGSGRALKFHEQYF.

J is TRBJ2-1 and V is TRBV6-8, with 10 bases aligning to TRBD2. J lost 2 bases, V lost 0 bases, and 7 bases had no gene match. The germline gives CDR1 MNHGY, CDR2 SAAAGT. This CDR3 contains 18 residues. The CDR3 region is CASSYSSGRVRPYNEQFF. For the CDR3, the DNA is TGTGCCAGCAGTTACTCAAGCGGGAGGGTCAGACCCTACAATGAGCAGTTCTTC.

This clonotype was found a few times. The gene calls are TRBV7-8 and TRBJ2-1; TRBD2 aligns across 9 bases. Germline CDR1 is SGHVS and CDR2 is FQNEAQ. The CDR3 length is 16 residues. The V segment lost 5 bases and the J segment 7 bases; nucleotides outside the gene matches: 12. CDR3 amino acids: CASSPPERGAGNEQFF. In nucleotides, the CDR3 is TGTGCCAGCAGCCCCCCGGAGCGGGGGGCGGGGAATGAGCAGTTCTTC.

The chain uses TRBV2 and TRBJ2-1; D is perhaps TRBD2 (5 bases). This CDR3 has 13 amino acids. Germline values: CDR1 SNHLY, CDR2 FYNNEI. V dropped 7 bases and J dropped 6 bases, with 13 bases sitting between them. Written as DNA, the CDR3 is TGTGCCAGCACTCTCACTAGTCCCAATGAGCAGTTCTTC. Amino acids: CASTLTSPNEQFF.

The V call is TRBV6-5, the J call TRBJ1-1, with a weak D call TRBD1 (5 bases). V lost 2 bases and J lost 7, with 14 bases in between. This CDR3 contains 14 residues. Looked up from germline, CDR1 is MNHEY and CDR2 is SVGAGI. The CDR3, as DNA: TGTGCCAGCAGTTACCCAAGTGGGGGAGGTGAAGCTTTCTTT. Translation: CASSYPSGGGEAFF.

The chain employs TRBV11-2 and TRBJ1-6, with 8 bases aligning to TRBD1. Losses at the gene ends were 5 bases for V and 6 bases for J; bases not matched to a gene: 12. Germline CDR1 is SGHAT and CDR2 is FQNNGV. The CDR3 spans 17 residues. Written as DNA, the CDR3 is TGTGCCAGCAGCCTCACAGGGGGGGGGGCCGTTAATTCACCCCTCCACTTT. As protein: CASSLTGGGAVNSPLHF.

This clonotype was observed at least ten times. The gene calls are TRBV7-2 and TRBJ2-5, with D tentatively TRBD1 (6 bases). This CDR3 has 17 residues. From germline, CDR1 is SGHTA and CDR2 FQGNSA. Trimming shortened V by 0 bases and J by 2 bases, and 16 bases separated the two germline ends. CDR3 DNA: TGTGCCAGCAGCTTAGCGAGGGACATATTCCTTCAAGAGACCCAGTACTTC. The encoded protein is CASSLARDIFLQETQYF.

The chain is built from TRBV18 and TRBJ1-3; D is unclear. CDR3 size: 16 residues. Per the germline V gene, CDR1 is KGHSH and CDR2 is LQKENI. The germline V and J ends were trimmed by 2 bases and 0 bases, with 11 bases remaining between them. The CDR3 DNA reads as TGTGCCAGCTCACCATGGTTTGACGGCTCTGGAAACACCATATATTTT. It translates to CASSPWFDGSGNTIYF.

The rearrangement links TRBV27 to TRBJ2-3; 10 bases are a match to TRBD2. CDR1 is MNHEY and CDR2 is SMNVEV in the germline V gene (reference sequence). V shed 0 bases, J shed 5 bases, and the junction held 5 bases outside the gene matches. This CDR3 is 16 amino acids long. In nucleotides, the CDR3 is TGTGCCAGCAGTTTATCAGCGGGAGGGCCGCGAGATACGCAGTATTTT. Amino acids: CASSLSAGGPRDTQYF.

In its sample, this clonotype was seen a few times. This sequence joins TRBV12-3 or TRBV12-4 and TRBJ2-7, with D tentatively TRBD2 (5 bases). Trimming removed 6 bases at V and 2 bases at J, with 14 bases between. This CDR3 has 14 residues. This chain's CDR3 is CASSPTGSPYEQYF. As DNA, the CDR3 is TGTGCCAGCAGCCCGACGGGATCACCCTACGAGCAGTACTTC.

The chain has TRBV20-1 and TRBJ2-1; unclear D gene. Germline V gives CDR1 DFQATT, CDR2 SNEGSKA (reference sequence). The CDR3 is 10 residues long. V dropped 3 bases and J dropped 11 bases, with 8 bases sitting between them. CDR3 protein: CSAREEKQFF. The CDR3 coding sequence is TGCAGTGCTAGGGAAGAAAAGCAGTTCTTC.

This clonotype was recorded many times. This rearrangement joins TRBV7-2 to TRBJ1-2; 12 nucleotides align to TRBD1. After removal of 5 bases from V and 7 bases from J, the junction contained 11 bases not matched to a gene. CDR1 is SGHTA and CDR2 is FQGNSA in the germline V gene. The CDR3 is 16 residues long. CDR3 bases: TGTGCCAGCAGCCCAGGGACAGGGGGCGGACTCTCTGGCTACACCTTC. Its translation is CASSPGTGGGLSGYTF. Complete variable domain (other parts from reference TRBV7-2 and TRBJ1-2): GAGVSQSPSNKVTEKGKDVELRCDPISGHTALYWYRQSLGQGLEFLIYFQGNSAPDKSGLPSDRFSAERTGGSVSTLTIQRTQQEDSAVYLCASSPGTGGGLSGYTFGSGTRLTVV.

This clonotype was seen at least ten times. The chain carries TRBV7-8 and TRBJ1-6, with a possible D match to TRBD1 (6 bases). The CDR3 loop spans 13 amino acids. Per germline, CDR1 SGHVS and CDR2 FQNEAQ. Trimming took off 5 bases at V and 11 bases at J, with 13 bases between the two ends. CDR3 nucleotide sequence: TGTGCCAGCAGCGACTCGGGGGGCACACCCCTCCACTTT. Translated: CASSDSGGTPLHF. The full variable domain, completed using reference TRBV7-8 and TRBJ1-6, is GAGVSQSPRYKVAKRGQDVALRCDPISGHVSLFWYQQALGQGPEFLTYFQNEAQLDKSGLPSDRFFAERPEGSVSTLKIQRTQQEDSAVYLCASSDSGGTPLHFGNGTRLTVT.

There are many counts of this clonotype. The chain carries TRBV7-9 and TRBJ2-3, with 15 bases matching TRBD2. Germline CDR1 and CDR2: SEHNR and FQNEAQ (reference sequence). V was clipped by 5 bases and J by 6 bases; unmatched bases: 3. This CDR3 region has 15 residues. The CDR3 DNA is TGTGCCAGCAGCCGGACTAGCGGGGGGGCCGATACGCAGTATTTT. Translated: CASSRTSGGADTQYF.

This clonotype has a handful of counts. This chain's CDR3 is CASSGARGTEAFF. The DNA for the CDR3 is TGTGCCAGCTCGGGGGCGCGGGGCACTGAAGCTTTCTTT. The rearrangement joins TRBV27 to TRBJ1-1; perhaps TRBD1 as D (6 bases). This CDR3 comprises 13 residues. Germline assignment: CDR1 MNHEY and CDR2 SMNVEV (reference sequence). V shed 8 bases and J shed 4 bases, with 14 bases lying between them.